These 13 T cell receptor beta chains were sequenced from one sample in a study of CD8+ T cells in alopecia areata. Extraction and reverse transcription of RNA yielded cDNA as the sequencing template. Assay used: immunoSEQ multiplex PCR; TCRdb lists only in-frame clones, some missing. The data hold 150,000 to 250,000 clones, with nearly 60% observed a single time. Treatment: oral pan-JAK inhibitor, 5-10 mg twice daily. The sequences come from CD4+ T cells sorted from blood, collected at week 24, from a patient treated with tofacitinib. The receptors shown here come from a human donor with alopecia areata.

The chain recombines TRBV25-1 with TRBJ2-1, with 7 bases fitting TRBD1. The CDR3 covers 13 residues. Germline loops: CDR1 MGHDK, CDR2 SYGVNS. Trimming removed 6 bases from V and 8 bases from J; junction bases left unmatched: 7. The CDR3 sequence: CASRAEGADEQFF. The CDR3 DNA reads TGTGCCAGCAGGGCTGAGGGGGCGGATGAGCAGTTCTTC.

V usage is TRBV28 and J usage is TRBJ2-2; TRBD1 matches 8 bases. Per germline, CDR1 MDHEN and CDR2 SYDVKM. The CDR3 is made up of 15 amino acids. V trimming: 5 bases; J trimming: 7 bases; junction bases outside the gene matches: 9. The CDR3 bases are TGTGCCAGCAGTCACCCGGACAGGGTTGGCGGGGAGCTGTTTTTT. The encoded protein is CASSHPDRVGGELFF.

This chain joins TRBV5-1 and TRBJ1-2, with a weak D call TRBD1 (5 bases). The CDR3 runs 13 residues. V lost 1 base, J lost 7 bases, and 11 bases lay in between. Germline V gene data show CDR1 as SGHRS and CDR2 as YFSETQ. The CDR3, as DNA: TGCGCCAGCAGCTTGCCAGGGACGGCTGGCTACACCTTC. It specifies CASSLPGTAGYTF.

The gene calls are TRBV7-2 and TRBJ2-4; D is perhaps TRBD2 (6 bases). Per the germline V gene, CDR1 is SGHTA and CDR2 is FQGNSA. Trimming pared 6 bases from V and 3 bases from J, leaving 15 bases between. This CDR3 contains 15 residues. The CDR3 coding sequence is TGTGCCAGCAGACTAGGAGGGGCTGGCAAAAACATTCAGTACTTC. It translates to CASRLGGAGKNIQYF.

This clone was recorded once. V is TRBV14 and J is TRBJ2-1; tentatively, D is TRBD2 (5 bases). The CDR3 length is 13 residues. From germline, CDR1 is SGHDN and CDR2 FVKESK. V was pared by 0 bases and J by 8 bases, with 8 bases between. The CDR3 loop reads CASSQERRHEQFF. CDR3 in DNA: TGTGCCAGCAGCCAAGAAAGGAGGCATGAGCAGTTCTTC.

This clone was seen once. This chain uses TRBV6-6 with TRBJ1-2; TRBD1 matches at 8 bases. This CDR3 spans 13 amino acids. Trimming at V came to 6 bases and at J to 6 bases, leaving 6 bases not matched to a gene. Germline V gives CDR1 MNHNY, CDR2 SVGAGI (reference sequence). CDR3 amino acids: CASSWTGKNGYTF. The CDR3 DNA reads as TGTGCCAGCAGCTGGACAGGGAAGAATGGCTACACCTTC.

In this sample, this clone turned up a few times. V usage is TRBV2 and J usage is TRBJ2-3, with D perhaps matching TRBD1 (5 bases). The CDR3 totals 12 residues. Germline V gene sequence: CDR1 SNHLY, CDR2 FYNNEI. V was trimmed by 5 bases and J by 4 bases, leaving 7 bases between them. CDR3 region: CASSWGPDTQYF. CDR3 sequence (DNA): TGTGCCAGCAGTTGGGGCCCAGATACGCAGTATTTT.

With regard to this clone: One junction end does not reproduce the germline sequence, and a read error may be involved. The V call is TRBV6-5, the J call TRBJ1-2; 12 positions match TRBD1. The CDR3 covers 11 residues. CDR1 is MNHEY, CDR2 SVGAGI, per germline. CDR3 in DNA: TGTGCCAGCAGTCGGGACAGGGGGCTGATCTTC. It translates to CASSRDRGLIF.

The table lists this clone with a few counts. The J gene is TRBJ1-1, the V gene TRBV28; D uncertain. Germline V CDR1 and CDR2: MDHEN, SYDVKM. The length of the CDR3 is 15 residues. Between the trimmed V and J ends, which lost 2 bases and 0 bases, there was a span of 10 bases. The CDR3 protein is CASSLGLLMNTEAFF. CDR3 DNA sequence: TGTGCCAGCAGTTTAGGTCTCCTCATGAACACTGAAGCTTTCTTT.

V and J are TRBV10-3 and TRBJ1-4, with D hard to call. Trimming shortened V by 3 bases and J by 7 bases, and 15 bases separated the two germline ends. Germline-derived CDR1 and CDR2 are ENHRY and SYGVKD. This CDR3 region has 15 residues. The CDR3 DNA follows: TGTGCCATCAGTGACGCGGGGTCGGGCGGTGAAAAACTGTTTTTT. It yields the protein CAISDAGSGGEKLFF.

The DNA of the CDR3 is TGCAGCGTTCCGGGACTAGCGGGTACCGGGGAGCTGTTTTTT. Translated, it gives CSVPGLAGTGELFF. The V gene is TRBV29-1, the J gene TRBJ2-2; 12 bases line up with TRBD2. From germline, CDR1 is SQVTM and CDR2 ANQGSEA. Losses at the gene ends were 5 bases for V and 5 bases for J; bases not matched to a gene: 3. CDR3 length: 14 residues.

CDR3 bases: TGTGCCTCCCTGAGTTCGCAGGGGGCCTCCCCTAACTATGGCTACACCTTC. Amino acids: CASLSSQGASPNYGYTF. The V and J genes are TRBV28 and TRBJ1-2, with TRBD1 matching over 8 bases. J lost 0 bases, V lost 11 bases, and 17 bases had no gene match. Germline lookup yields CDR1 MDHEN and CDR2 SYDVKM. This CDR3 has 17 residues.

The gene calls are TRBV7-2 and TRBJ1-5; TRBD1 might be the D (5 bases). The CDR3 runs to 15 residues. The V gene lost 5 bases and the J gene lost 1 base, with 12 bases spanning the gap. Germline V CDR1 and CDR2: SGHTA, FQGNSA. The CDR3 coding sequence is TGTGCCAGCAGCCTCCAGGACACCAGCAATCAGCCCCAGCATTTT. The encoded protein is CASSLQDTSNQPQHF.